This TCR beta chain was recorded in a study of Graves' ophthalmopathy and Graves' hyperthyroidism. The wider study: Peripheral blood collection took place at initial diagnosis, before any treatment.

The CDR3 contains 14 residues. Trimming shortened V by 4 bases and J by 7 bases, and 20 bases separated the two germline ends. Per germline, CDR1 SQVTM and CDR2 ANQGSEA. Amplification targeted the TCR beta CDR3 regions, with RNA transcripts as the source material. HTBI primers served in a first-round RT-PCR, which a second-round multiplex PCR followed. TCRdb redid the calling of the multiplex PCR reads with MiXCR, one entry per CDR3 protein. The table includes 600,000 to 700,000 distinct CDR3 sequences, approximately 39% detected once. Excluded: other autoimmune disease, uncontrolled infection, pregnancy or lactation. General study findings and limits: In blood, most expanded thyroid clonotypes above 0.001 frequency were also detected.

In the case of this clonotype: The antigen remains undetermined.

This chain joins TRBV29-1 and TRBJ2-7; D perhaps matches TRBD2 (5 bases). Sequenced: peripheral blood. This clonotype was sampled from an adult man with Graves' ophthalmopathy. The CDR3 DNA reads as TGCAGCGTTGGGAGGCCTCCCTCCAACAATGAGCAGTACTTC. Translated, it gives CSVGRPPSNNEQYF.